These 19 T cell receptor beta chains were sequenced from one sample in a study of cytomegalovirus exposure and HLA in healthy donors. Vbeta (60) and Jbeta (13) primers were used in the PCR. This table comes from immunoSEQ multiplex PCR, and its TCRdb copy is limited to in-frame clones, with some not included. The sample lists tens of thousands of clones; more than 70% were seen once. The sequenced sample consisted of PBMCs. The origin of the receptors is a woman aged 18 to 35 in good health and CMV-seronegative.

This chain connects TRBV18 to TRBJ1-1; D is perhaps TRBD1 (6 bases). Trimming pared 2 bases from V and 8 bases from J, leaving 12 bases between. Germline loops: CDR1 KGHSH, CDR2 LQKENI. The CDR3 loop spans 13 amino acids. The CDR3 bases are TGTGCCAGCTCACCAGGGGGCGAAGCCGAAGCTTTCTTT. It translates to CASSPGGEAEAFF.

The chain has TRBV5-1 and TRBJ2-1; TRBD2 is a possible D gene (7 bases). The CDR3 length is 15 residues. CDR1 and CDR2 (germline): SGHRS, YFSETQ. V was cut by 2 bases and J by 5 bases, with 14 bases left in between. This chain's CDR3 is CASSLGRGANNEQFF. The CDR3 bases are TGCGCCAGCAGCTTAGGTCGGGGGGCCAACAATGAGCAGTTCTTC.

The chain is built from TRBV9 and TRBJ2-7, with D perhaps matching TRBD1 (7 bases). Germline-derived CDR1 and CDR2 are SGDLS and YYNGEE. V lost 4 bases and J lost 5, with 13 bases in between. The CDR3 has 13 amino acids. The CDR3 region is CASSLGGGDEQYF. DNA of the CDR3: TGTGCCAGCAGCCTCGGAGGGGGCGACGAGCAGTACTTC.

This CDR3 reads CAWTTGQGGPSGNTIYF. The CDR3 DNA follows: TGTGCCTGGACGACCGGTCAAGGGGGACCCTCTGGAAACACCATATATTTT. The chain has TRBV30 and TRBJ1-3; maybe TRBD1 (6 bases). Trimming removed 4 bases from V and 0 bases from J, with 19 bases in between. CDR3 size: 17 residues. The germline CDR1 and CDR2 sequences are GTSNPN and SVGIG (reference sequence).

As DNA, the CDR3 is TGTGCCAGCAGGCCGACTAGCGGAAACTACGAGCAGTACTTC. This codes for CASRPTSGNYEQYF. The chain links TRBV2 to TRBJ2-7, with 9 bases lining up with TRBD2. CDR3 length: 14 amino acids. The germline gives CDR1 SNHLY, CDR2 FYNNEI. Losses at the gene ends were 6 bases for V and 3 bases for J; bases not matched to a gene: 6.

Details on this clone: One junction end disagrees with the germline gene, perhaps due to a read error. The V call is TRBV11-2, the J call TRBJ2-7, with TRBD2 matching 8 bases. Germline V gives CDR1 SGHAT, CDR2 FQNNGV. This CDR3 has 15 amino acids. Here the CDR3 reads CASRLAGTLSYEQYF. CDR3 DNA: TGTGCCAGCAGATTAGCGGGAACTCTCTCCTACGAGCAGTACTTC.

CDR3 bases: TGTGCCAGCTCTTCCGGGACAGGGGGCCCGCACTATGGCTACACCTTC. This gives the protein CASSSGTGGPHYGYTF. V gene TRBV27 combines with J gene TRBJ1-2, with 12 bases fitting TRBD1. CDR3 length: 16 residues. Per the germline V gene, CDR1 is MNHEY and CDR2 is SMNVEV (reference sequence). V lost 8 bases, J lost 3 bases, and 10 bases stayed unmatched.

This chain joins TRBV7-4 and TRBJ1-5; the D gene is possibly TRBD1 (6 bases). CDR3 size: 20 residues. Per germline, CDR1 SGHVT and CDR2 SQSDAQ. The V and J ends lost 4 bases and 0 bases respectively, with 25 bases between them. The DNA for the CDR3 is TGTGCCAGCAGCTCGGTTTCCGGACAGCGGAGGTTTTATAGCAATCAGCCCCAGCATTTT. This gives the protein CASSSVSGQRRFYSNQPQHF. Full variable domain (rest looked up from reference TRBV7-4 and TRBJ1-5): GAGVSQSPRYKVAKRGRDVALRCDSISGHVTLYWYRQTLGQGSEVLTYSQSDAQRDKSGRPSGRFSAERPERSVSTLKIQRTEQGDSAVYLCASSSVSGQRRFYSNQPQHFGDGTRLSIL.

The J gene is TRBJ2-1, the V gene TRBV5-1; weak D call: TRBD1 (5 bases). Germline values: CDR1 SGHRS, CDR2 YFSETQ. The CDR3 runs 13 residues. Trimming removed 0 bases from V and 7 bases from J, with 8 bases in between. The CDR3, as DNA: TGCGCCAGCAGCTTGGACAGGAATAATGAGCAGTTCTTC. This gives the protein CASSLDRNNEQFF.

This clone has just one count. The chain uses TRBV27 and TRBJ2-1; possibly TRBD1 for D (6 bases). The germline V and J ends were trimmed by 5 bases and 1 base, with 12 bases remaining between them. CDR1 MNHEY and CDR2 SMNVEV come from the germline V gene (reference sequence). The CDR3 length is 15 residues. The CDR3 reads CASSPLQGSYNEQFF. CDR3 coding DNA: TGTGCCAGCAGTCCCCTACAGGGATCCTACAATGAGCAGTTCTTC.

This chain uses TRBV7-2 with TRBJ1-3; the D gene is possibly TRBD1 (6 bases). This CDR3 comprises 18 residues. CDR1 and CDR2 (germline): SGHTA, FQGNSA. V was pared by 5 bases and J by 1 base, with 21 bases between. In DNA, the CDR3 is TGTGCCAGCAGCCCATCACCCGGGACACTCCAGTCTGGAAACACCATATATTTT. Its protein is CASSPSPGTLQSGNTIYF.

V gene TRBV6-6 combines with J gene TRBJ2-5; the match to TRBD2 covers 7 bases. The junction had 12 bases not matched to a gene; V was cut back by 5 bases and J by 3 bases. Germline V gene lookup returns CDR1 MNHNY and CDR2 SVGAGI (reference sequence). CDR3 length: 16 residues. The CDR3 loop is CASSLPGVGREETQYF. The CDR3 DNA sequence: TGTGCCAGCAGTCTGCCGGGGGTTGGGAGGGAAGAGACCCAGTACTTC.

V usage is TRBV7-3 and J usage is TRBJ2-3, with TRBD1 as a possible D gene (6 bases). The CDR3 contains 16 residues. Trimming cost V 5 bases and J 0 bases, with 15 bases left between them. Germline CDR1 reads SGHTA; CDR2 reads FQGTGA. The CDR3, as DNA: TGTGCCAGCAGCCGTGGACAGCCCATGAGCACAGATACGCAGTATTTT. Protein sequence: CASSRGQPMSTDTQYF.

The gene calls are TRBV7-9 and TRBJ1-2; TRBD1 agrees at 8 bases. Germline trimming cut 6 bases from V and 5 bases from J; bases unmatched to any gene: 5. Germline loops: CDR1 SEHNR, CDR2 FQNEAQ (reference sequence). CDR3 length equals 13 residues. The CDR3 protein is CASSSTGGYGYTF. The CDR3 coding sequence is TGTGCCAGCAGTTCCACAGGGGGGTATGGCTACACCTTC.

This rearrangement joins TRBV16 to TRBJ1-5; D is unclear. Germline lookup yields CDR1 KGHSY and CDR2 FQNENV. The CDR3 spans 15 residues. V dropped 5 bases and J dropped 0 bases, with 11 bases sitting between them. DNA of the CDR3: TGTGCCAGCAGCGTGGACGGGATTAGCAATCAGCCCCAGCATTTT. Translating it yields CASSVDGISNQPQHF.

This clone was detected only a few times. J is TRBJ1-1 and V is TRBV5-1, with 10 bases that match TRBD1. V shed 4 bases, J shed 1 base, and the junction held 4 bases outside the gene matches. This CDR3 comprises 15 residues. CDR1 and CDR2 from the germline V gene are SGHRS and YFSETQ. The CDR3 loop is CASSRRDRGNTEAFF. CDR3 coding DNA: TGCGCCAGCAGCCGCAGGGACAGGGGGAACACTGAAGCTTTCTTT.

Here the CDR3 reads CASSRGQLGHEKLFF. For the CDR3, the DNA is TGTGCCAGCAGCCGAGGACAGCTGGGGCATGAAAAACTGTTTTTT. V gene TRBV7-9 combines with J gene TRBJ1-4; tentative D call: TRBD1 (6 bases). Germline V gene sequence: CDR1 SEHNR, CDR2 FQNEAQ (reference sequence). The CDR3 extends over 15 amino acids. V was pared by 5 bases and J by 6 bases, with 16 bases between.

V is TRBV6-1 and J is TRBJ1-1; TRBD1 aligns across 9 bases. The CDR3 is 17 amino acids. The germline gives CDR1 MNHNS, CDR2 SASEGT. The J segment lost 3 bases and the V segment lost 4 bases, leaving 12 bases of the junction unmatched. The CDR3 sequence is CASSVHLTGGWDTEAFF. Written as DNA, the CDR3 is TGTGCCAGCAGTGTTCATTTGACAGGGGGATGGGACACTGAAGCTTTCTTT.

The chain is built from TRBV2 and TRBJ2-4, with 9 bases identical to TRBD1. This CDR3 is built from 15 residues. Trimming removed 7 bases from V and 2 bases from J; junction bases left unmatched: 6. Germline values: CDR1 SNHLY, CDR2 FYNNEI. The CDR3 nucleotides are TGTGCCAGCATTGGAGGACAGGGGACCAAAAACATTCAGTACTTC. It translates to CASIGGQGTKNIQYF.